Given below is one T cell receptor beta chain in context. V was clipped by 3 bases and J by 4 bases, with 12 bases between them. Germline-derived CDR1 and CDR2 are SNHLY and FYNNEI. CDR3 length: 15 residues. The sample belongs to a study of cytomegalovirus exposure and HLA in healthy donors. Samples came from healthy bone marrow donors. The PCR was carried out with 60 Vbeta primers and 13 Jbeta primers. Repertoires were generated with immunoSEQ multiplex PCR, while TCRdb's copy carries only in-frame clones and drops some. The table records 70,000 or so clones, roughly nine tenths of them present only once.

Sequencing used PBMCs. The V and J genes are TRBV2 and TRBJ1-4; weak D call: TRBD1 (6 bases). The TCR was taken from a woman aged 30 to 39 in good health and CMV-seropositive. The CDR3 DNA follows: TGTGCCAGCAGTGACCAAGGACAGAGTAATGAAAAACTGTTTTTT. Its translation is CASSDQGQSNEKLFF.